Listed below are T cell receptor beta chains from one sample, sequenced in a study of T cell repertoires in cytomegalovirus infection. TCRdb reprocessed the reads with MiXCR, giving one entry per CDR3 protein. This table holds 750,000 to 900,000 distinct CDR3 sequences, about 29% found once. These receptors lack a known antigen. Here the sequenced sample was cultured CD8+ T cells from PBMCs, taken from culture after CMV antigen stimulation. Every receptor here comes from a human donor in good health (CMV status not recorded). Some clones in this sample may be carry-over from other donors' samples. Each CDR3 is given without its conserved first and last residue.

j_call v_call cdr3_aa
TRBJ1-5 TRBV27 ASTPTAGNSNQPQH
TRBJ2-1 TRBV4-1 ASSQGGGPYNEQF
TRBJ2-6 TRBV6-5 ASSWGNRANVLT
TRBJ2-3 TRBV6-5 ASSAPGLAGEPYTDTQY
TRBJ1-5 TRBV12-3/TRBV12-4 ASSLEAKGLRPQH
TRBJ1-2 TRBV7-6 ASSLMADGYT
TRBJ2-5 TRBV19 ASSIWAGGRETQY
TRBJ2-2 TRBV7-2 ASSLGLRAGELF
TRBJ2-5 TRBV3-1 ASSRDWEETQY
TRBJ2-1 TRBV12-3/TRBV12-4 ASRDPSRHEQF
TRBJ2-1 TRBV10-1 ASSEFSGGSSYNEQF
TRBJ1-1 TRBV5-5 ASSVDRGLNTEAF
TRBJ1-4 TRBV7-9 ASRPPGGVSEKLF
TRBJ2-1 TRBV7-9 ASSSPSSAGTNHNEQF
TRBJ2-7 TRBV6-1 ASSEASLKFYEQY
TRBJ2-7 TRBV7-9 ASSRRQGLYEQY
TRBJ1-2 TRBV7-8 ASSADRGGYGYT
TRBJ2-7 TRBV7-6 ASSPLTGKSSYEQY
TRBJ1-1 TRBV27 ASSTDRAAEAF
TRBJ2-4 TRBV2 ASSEVGAGKTKNIQY
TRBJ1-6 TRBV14 ASSQDIGRGRPLH
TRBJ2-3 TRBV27 AIGTGSTDTQY
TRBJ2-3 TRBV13 ASSREGGSPSTDTQY
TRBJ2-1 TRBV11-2 ASSLDHFNEQF
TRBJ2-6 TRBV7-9 ASSSTSPVSGANVLT
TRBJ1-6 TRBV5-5 ASRSTGEGSPLH
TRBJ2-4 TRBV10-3 AISDSDRNLAKNIQY
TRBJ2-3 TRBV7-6 ASSLARTLSTDTQY
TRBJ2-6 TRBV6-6 ASSYGSGTGVSGANVLT
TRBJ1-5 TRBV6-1 ASSDPTGTTAPH
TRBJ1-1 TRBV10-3 ATKDRMNTEAF
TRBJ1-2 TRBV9 ASSVDPEGAQGGYT
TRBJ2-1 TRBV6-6 ASSYSASVYNEQF
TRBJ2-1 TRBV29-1 SVFLAGALYNEQF
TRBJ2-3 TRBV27 ASSWTGGITDTQY
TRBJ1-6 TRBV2 ASSLTGTENSPLH
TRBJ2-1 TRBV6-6 ASSFYSGADYNEQF
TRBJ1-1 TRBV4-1 ASSHGTDETEAF
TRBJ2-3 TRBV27 ASNEGLAGGQDTQY
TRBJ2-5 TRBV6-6 ASSYSGGLAFEETQY
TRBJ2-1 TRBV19 ASTFPGNEQF
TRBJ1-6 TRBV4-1 ASSQVRGDRETSPLH
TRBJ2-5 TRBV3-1 ASSQDLGDVEETQY
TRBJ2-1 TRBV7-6 ASSLNPLGKNNEQF
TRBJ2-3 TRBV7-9 ASRPVTGPPDTQY
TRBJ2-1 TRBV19 ASSILPKLSSYNEQF